Presented here are 5 T cell receptor beta chains from one specimen sequenced in a study of blood T cell repertoires in COVID-19. Sequenced by immunoSEQ multiplex PCR; TCRdb stores in-frame clones only, minus some. This sample has 100,000 to 150,000 clones, with roughly four fifths found just once. Sequencing used peripheral blood. The receptor set was obtained from an elderly man with COVID-19, enrolled during active disease.

The chain uses TRBV6-5 and TRBJ1-5; TRBD1 agrees at 7 bases. V trimming: 6 bases; J trimming: 0 bases; junction bases outside the gene matches: 5. Germline V gene lookup returns CDR1 MNHEY and CDR2 SVGAGI. This CDR3 comprises 15 residues. DNA for the CDR3: TGTGCCAGCAGACCGACAGGGAATAGCAATCAGCCCCAGCATTTT. Translating gives CASRPTGNSNQPQHF.

The chain employs TRBV20-1 and TRBJ2-3; TRBD1 is a possible D gene (6 bases). Looked up from germline, CDR1 is DFQATT and CDR2 is SNEGSKA (reference sequence). CDR3 length: 14 amino acids. The V end was cut by 3 bases, the J end by 0 bases, with 10 bases between. The CDR3 region has the DNA TGCAGTGCTAGTCGGCAGGGGAGCACAGATACGCAGTATTTT. This translates into CSASRQGSTDTQYF.

CDR3 residues: CASSSPGRGETQYF. The CDR3 DNA sequence: TGTGCCAGCAGTTCTCCAGGGAGGGGGGAGACCCAGTACTTC. The V gene is TRBV28, the J gene TRBJ2-5, with D tentatively TRBD2 (7 bases). The V gene lost 4 bases and the J gene lost 5 bases, with 14 bases spanning the gap. The CDR3 sequence is 14 residues long. In germline, CDR1 is MDHEN, CDR2 SYDVKM.

The chain combines TRBV28 with TRBJ2-1, with D unclear. Deletions cut 3 bases from V and 15 bases from J, with 18 bases between. Per the germline V gene, CDR1 is MDHEN and CDR2 is SYDVKM. CDR3 length: 13 residues. The chain's CDR3 is CASSFPLSPYRFF. DNA of the CDR3: TGTGCCAGCAGTTTCCCTCTGTCTCCGTATCGGTTCTTC.

The chain has TRBV6-6 and TRBJ2-3; the match to TRBD2 covers 10 bases. The CDR3 length is 16 residues. Per the germline V gene, CDR1 is MNHNY and CDR2 is SVGAGI (reference sequence). J lost 2 bases, V lost 2 bases, and 4 bases had no gene match. The CDR3 coding sequence is TGTGCCAGCAGTTACCGCCTAGCGGGAGTCACAGATACGCAGTATTTT. This gives the protein CASSYRLAGVTDTQYF.